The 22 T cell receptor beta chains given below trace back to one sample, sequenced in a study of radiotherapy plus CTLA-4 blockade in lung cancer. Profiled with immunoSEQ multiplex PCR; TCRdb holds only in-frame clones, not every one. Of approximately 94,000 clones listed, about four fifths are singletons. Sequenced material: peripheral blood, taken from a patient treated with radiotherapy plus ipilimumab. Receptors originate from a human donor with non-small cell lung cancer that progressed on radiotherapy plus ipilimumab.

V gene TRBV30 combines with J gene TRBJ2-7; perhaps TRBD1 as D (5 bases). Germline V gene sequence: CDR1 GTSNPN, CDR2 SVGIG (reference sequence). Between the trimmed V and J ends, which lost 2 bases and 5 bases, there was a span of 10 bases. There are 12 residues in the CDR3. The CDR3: CAWSSQGHEQYV. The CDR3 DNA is TGTGCCTGGAGTTCGCAGGGCCACGAGCAGTACGTC.

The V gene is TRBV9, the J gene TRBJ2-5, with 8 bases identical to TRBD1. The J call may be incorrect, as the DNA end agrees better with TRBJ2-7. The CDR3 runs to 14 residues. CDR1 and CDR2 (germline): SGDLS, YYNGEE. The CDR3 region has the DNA TGTGCCAGCAGCGTAGGAAGGACAGGGCACGAGCAGTACTTC. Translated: CASSVGRTGHEQYF.

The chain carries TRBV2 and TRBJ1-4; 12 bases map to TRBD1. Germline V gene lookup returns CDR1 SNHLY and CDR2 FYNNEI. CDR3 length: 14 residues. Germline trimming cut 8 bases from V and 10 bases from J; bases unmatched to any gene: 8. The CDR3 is CASGAGTGGGKLFF. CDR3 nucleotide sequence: TGTGCCAGCGGAGCCGGGACAGGGGGCGGAAAACTGTTTTTT.

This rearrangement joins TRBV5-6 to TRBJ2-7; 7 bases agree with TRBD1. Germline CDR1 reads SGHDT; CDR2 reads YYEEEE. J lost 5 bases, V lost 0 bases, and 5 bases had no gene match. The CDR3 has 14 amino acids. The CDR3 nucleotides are TGTGCCAGCAGCTTGGGACAGGGAACTGACGAGCAGTACGTC. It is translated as CASSLGQGTDEQYV.

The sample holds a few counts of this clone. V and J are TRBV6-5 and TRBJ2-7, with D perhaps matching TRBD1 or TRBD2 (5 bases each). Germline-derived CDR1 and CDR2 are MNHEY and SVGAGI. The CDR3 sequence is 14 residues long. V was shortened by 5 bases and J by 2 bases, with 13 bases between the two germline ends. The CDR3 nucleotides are TGTGCCAGCAGTGATCCGGGACGGACCTACGAGCAGTACTTC. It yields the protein CASSDPGRTYEQYF.

The DNA of the CDR3 is TGCGCCAGCAGAACAACCCCGGGACTAGCGGGAGGGGGTGAGCAGTTCTTC. Translated, it gives CASRTTPGLAGGGEQFF. V is TRBV4-1 and J is TRBJ2-1; the match to TRBD2 covers 16 bases. The germline CDR1 and CDR2 sequences are MGHRA and YSYEKL. CDR3 length: 17 amino acids. The junction had 11 bases not matched to a gene; V was cut back by 6 bases and J by 9 bases.

The CDR3 loop reads CASRSREEPYGYTF. DNA of the CDR3: TGTGCCAGTAGGTCCCGGGAGGAGCCTTATGGCTACACCTTC. The V gene is TRBV19, the J gene TRBJ1-2; D call uncertain. Germline-derived CDR1 and CDR2 are LNHDA and SQIVND (reference sequence). The CDR3 runs to 14 residues. Trimming left V 6 bases short and J 5 bases short, with 16 bases between.

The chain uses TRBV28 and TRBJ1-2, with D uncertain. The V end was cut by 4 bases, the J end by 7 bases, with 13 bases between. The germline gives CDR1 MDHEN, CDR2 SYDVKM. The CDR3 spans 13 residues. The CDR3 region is CASSYGVLIGYTF. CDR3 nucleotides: TGTGCCAGCAGTTACGGGGTCCTTATTGGCTACACCTTC.

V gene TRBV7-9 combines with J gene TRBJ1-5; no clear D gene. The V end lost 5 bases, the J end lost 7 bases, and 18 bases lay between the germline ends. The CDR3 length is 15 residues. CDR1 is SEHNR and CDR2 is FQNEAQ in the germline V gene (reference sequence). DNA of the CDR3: TGTGCCAGCAGCCTCGGTCGGGGTTCGGGGCAGCCCCAGCATTTT. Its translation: CASSLGRGSGQPQHF.

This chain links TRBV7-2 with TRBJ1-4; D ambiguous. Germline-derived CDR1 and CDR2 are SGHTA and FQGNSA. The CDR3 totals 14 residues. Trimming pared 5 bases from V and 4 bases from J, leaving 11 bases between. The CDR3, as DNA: TGTGCCAGCAGCCGAAGTGTCAGTAATGAAAAACTGTTTTTT. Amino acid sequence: CASSRSVSNEKLFF.

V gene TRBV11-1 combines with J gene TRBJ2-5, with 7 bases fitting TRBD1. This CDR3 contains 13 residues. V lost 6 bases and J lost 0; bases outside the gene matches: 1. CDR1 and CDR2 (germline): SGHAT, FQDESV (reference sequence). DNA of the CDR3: TGTGCCAGCAGGGGGACAGACCAAGAGACCCAGTACTTC. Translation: CASRGTDQETQYF.

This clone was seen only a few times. CDR3 amino acids: CASSPRGQGRYEQYF. The CDR3 DNA reads as TGTGCCAGCAGCCCCCGGGGACAGGGACGCTACGAGCAGTACTTC. The V and J genes are TRBV7-9 and TRBJ2-7; 9 nucleotides agree with TRBD1. Losses at the gene ends were 5 bases for V and 3 bases for J; bases not matched to a gene: 8. The CDR3 consists of 15 residues. CDR1 and CDR2 (germline): SEHNR, FQNEAQ (reference sequence). The complete variable domain, with remaining parts taken from reference TRBV7-9 and TRBJ2-7, reads DTGVSQNPRHKITKRGQNVTFRCDPISEHNRLYWYRQTLGQGPEFLTYFQNEAQLEKSRLLSDRFSAERPKGSFSTLEIQRTEQGDSAMYLCASSPRGQGRYEQYFGPGTRLTVT.

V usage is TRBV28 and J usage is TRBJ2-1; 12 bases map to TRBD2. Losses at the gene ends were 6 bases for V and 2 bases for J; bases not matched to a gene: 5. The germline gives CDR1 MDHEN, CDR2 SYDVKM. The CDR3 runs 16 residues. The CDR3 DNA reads TGTGCCAGCAGGAGACTAGCGGGAGATGCCTACAATGAGCAGTTCTTC. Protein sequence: CASRRLAGDAYNEQFF.

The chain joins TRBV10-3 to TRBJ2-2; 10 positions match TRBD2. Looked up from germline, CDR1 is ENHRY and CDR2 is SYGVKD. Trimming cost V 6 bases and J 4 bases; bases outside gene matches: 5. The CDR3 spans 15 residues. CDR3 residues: CAIREREGGTGELFF. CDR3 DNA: TGTGCCATCAGGGAGCGGGAGGGCGGCACCGGGGAGCTGTTTTTT.

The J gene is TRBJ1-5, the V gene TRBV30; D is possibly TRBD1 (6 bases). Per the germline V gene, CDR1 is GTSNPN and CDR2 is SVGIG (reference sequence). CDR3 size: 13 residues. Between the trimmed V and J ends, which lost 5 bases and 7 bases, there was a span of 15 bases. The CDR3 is CAWGPGARQPQHF. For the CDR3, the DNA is TGTGCCTGGGGGCCGGGGGCCCGACAGCCCCAGCATTTT.

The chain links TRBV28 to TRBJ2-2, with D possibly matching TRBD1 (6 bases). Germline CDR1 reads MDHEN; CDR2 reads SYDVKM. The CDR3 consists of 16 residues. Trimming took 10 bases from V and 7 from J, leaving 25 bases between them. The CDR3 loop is CATQDLTGIRIGELFF. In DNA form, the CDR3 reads TGTGCCACCCAAGACCTTACAGGGATAAGGATCGGGGAGCTGTTTTTT.

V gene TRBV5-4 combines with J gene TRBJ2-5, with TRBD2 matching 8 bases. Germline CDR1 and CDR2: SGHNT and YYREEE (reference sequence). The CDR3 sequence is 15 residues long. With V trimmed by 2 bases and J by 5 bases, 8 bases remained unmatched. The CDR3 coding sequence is TGTGCCAGCAGCTTTGGAGCGGGAGATACGGAGACCCAGTACTTC. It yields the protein CASSFGAGDTETQYF.

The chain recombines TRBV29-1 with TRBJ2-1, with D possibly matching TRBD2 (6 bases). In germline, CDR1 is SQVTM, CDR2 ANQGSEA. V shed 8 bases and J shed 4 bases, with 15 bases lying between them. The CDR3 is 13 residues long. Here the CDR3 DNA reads TGCAGCATTTCGGGACTGGCGTACAATGAGCAGTTCTTC. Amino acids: CSISGLAYNEQFF.

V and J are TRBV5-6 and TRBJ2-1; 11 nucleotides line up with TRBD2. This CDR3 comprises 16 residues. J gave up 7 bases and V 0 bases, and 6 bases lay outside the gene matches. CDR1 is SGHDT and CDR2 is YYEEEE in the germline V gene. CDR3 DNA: TGTGCCAGCAGCTTGGGACTAGCGGGATTTTTGAATGAGCAGTTCTTC. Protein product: CASSLGLAGFLNEQFF.

Here the CDR3 DNA reads TGCGCCAGCAGCTTGGACGGATATCAGCCCCAGCATTTT. This encodes CASSLDGYQPQHF. V gene TRBV5-1 combines with J gene TRBJ1-5; no clear D. There are 13 residues in the CDR3. V lost 0 bases and J 5 bases, leaving 6 bases between the germline ends. Germline CDR1 is SGHRS and CDR2 is YFSETQ.

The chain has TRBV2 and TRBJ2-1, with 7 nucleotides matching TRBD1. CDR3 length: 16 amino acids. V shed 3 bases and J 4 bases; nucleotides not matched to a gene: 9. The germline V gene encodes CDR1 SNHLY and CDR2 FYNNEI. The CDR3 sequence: CASSDWMETGYNEQFF. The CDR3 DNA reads TGTGCCAGCAGTGATTGGATGGAGACAGGGTACAATGAGCAGTTCTTC.

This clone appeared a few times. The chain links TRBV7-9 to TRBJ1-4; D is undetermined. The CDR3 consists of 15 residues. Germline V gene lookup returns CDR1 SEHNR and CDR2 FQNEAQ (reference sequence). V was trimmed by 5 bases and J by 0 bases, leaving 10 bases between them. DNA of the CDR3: TGTGCCAGCAGCCCGACGGTGGCAACTAATGAAAAACTGTTTTTT. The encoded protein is CASSPTVATNEKLFF.